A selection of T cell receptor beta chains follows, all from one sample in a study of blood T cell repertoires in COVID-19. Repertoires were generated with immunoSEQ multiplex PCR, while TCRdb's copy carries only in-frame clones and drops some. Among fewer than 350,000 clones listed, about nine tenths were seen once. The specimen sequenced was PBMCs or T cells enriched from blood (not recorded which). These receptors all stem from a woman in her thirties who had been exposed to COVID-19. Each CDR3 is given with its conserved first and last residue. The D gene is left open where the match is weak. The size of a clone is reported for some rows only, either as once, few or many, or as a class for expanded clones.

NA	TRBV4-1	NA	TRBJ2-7	TGCGCCAGCAGCCAAGACCCGGCAGGTGCCTCCTACGAGCAGTACTTC	CASSQDPAGASYEQYF
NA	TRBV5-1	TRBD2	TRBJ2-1	TGCGCCAGCGGTGGGTTGCGTGGTAGCGGGAGGTTAACCTACAATGAGCAGTTCTTC	CASGGLRGSGRLTYNEQFF
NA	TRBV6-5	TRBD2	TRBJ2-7	TGTGCCACCCTAGCGGCAAACCCCTACGAGCAGTACTTC	CATLAANPYEQYF
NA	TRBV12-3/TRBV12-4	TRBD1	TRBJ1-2	TGTGCCAGCAGCCAGGGGGTAGATTATGGCTACACCTTC	CASSQGVDYGYTF
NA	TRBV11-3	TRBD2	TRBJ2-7	TGTGCCAGCAGCTTAGATTCAGGCGGGAGGGCATGGTACGAGCAGTACTTC	CASSLDSGGRAWYEQYF
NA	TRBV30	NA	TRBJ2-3	TGTGCCTGGAGTGTAGTTATGCGCGATACGCAGTATTTT	CAWSVVMRDTQYF
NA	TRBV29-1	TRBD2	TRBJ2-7	TGCAGCGTTGGGCCTGGGGGACTAGCGGGAGGGGAGCAGTACTTC	CSVGPGGLAGGEQYF
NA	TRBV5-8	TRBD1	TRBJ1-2	TGTGCCAGCAGCTTGGGGGACAGGGAAGGCTACACCTTC	CASSLGDREGYTF
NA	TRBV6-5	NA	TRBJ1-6	TGTGCCAGCATGAGGGGGAGGGAGGGAAATTCACCCCTCCACTTT	CASMRGREGNSPLHF
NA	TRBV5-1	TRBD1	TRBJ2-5	TGCGCCAGCAGCTTGACGGGACAGGGCCAAGAGACCCAGTACTTC	CASSLTGQGQETQYF
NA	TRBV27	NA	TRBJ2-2	TGTGCCAGCAAATGGGCGGGGACAGCGGTGTTCGCGAACACCGGGGAGCTGTTTTTT	CASKWAGTAVFANTGELFF
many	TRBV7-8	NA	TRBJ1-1	TGTGCCAGCACCCCTGGCCGGGGAAACACTGAAGCTTTCTTT	CASTPGRGNTEAFF
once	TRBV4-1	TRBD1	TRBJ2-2	TGCGCCAGCAGCCAACCCCGACAGGGGATGAAGACCGGGGAGCTGTTTTTT	CASSQPRQGMKTGELFF
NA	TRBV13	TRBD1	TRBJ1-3	TGTGCCAGCAGCCACCGACAGGGGGCTGGAGGAAACACCATATATTTT	CASSHRQGAGGNTIYF
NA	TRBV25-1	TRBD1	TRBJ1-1	TGTGCCAGCAGTGAACGGGGGACAGGAAGAAACACTGAAGCTTTCTTT	CASSERGTGRNTEAFF
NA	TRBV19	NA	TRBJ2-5	TGTGCCAGTAGTCTTGCAGGGAGGCAAGAGACCCAGTACTTC	CASSLAGRQETQYF
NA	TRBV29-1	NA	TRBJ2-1	TGCAGCGTTCGGGGGAATTACAATGAGCAGTTCTTC	CSVRGNYNEQFF
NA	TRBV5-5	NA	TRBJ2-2	TGTGCCAGCAGCTTCCGCTTAAGGGGGGGAATCGACACCGGGGAGCTGTTTTTT	CASSFRLRGGIDTGELFF
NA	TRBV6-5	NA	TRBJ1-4	TGTGCCACCTCAGAAGCAACTAATGAAAAACTGTTTTTT	CATSEATNEKLFF
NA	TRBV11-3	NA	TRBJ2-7	TGTGCCAGCAGCTTCCTTTCTTACGAGCAGTACTTC	CASSFLSYEQYF
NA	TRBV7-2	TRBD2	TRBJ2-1	TGTGCCACCCGCATGGGTAGCGGGAGTTTCGATGAGCAGTTCTTC	CATRMGSGSFDEQFF
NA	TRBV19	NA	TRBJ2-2	TGTGCCAGTAACACAGTTGGCGGGGAGCTGTTTTTT	CASNTVGGELFF
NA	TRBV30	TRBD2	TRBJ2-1	TGTGCCTGGAGTGTACCAGCGGGAGGACTTTACAATGAGCAGTTCTTC	CAWSVPAGGLYNEQFF
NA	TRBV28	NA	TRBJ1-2	TGTGCCAGCAGCCCACCGGGACTTAAATATGGCTACACCTTC	CASSPPGLKYGYTF
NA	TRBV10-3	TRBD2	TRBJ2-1	TGTGCCATCAGTGGGCTAGCGGGGGACAATGAGCAGTTCTTC	CAISGLAGDNEQFF
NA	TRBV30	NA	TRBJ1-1	TGTGCCTGGATCCGGGAGGACACTGAAGCTTTCTTT	CAWIREDTEAFF
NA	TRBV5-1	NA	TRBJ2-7	TGCGCCAGCTCAAAAGGGGCCGAGGCGCAGTACTTC	CASSKGAEAQYF
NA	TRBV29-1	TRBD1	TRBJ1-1	TGCAGCGTTGACGACTCGGGGACAGGGGGCACTGAAGCTTTCTTT	CSVDDSGTGGTEAFF
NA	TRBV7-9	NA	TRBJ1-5	TGTGCCAGCAGCTTAGACAGTTATAGCAATCAGCCCCAGCATTTT	CASSLDSYSNQPQHF
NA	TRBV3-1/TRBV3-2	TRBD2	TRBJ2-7	TGTGCCAGCAGCCAAGTCTCAGCGGGAGTGTTTACCTACGAGCAGTACTTC	CASSQVSAGVFTYEQYF
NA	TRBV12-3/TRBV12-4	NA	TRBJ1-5	TGTGCCAGCAGATTTTTTCTTGATCAGCCCCAGCATTTT	CASRFFLDQPQHF
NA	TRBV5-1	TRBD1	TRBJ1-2	TGCGCCAGCAGCTGGGACAGGGGCTATGGCTACACCTTC	CASSWDRGYGYTF
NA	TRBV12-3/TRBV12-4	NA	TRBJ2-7	TGTGCCAGCAGTTTGAGAGGTCGGGAGCAGTACTTC	CASSLRGREQYF
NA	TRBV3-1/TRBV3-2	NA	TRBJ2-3	TGTGCCAGCAGCCAAATAGGCACAGATACGCAGTATTTT	CASSQIGTDTQYF
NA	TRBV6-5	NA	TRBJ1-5	TGTGCCAGCCGACGGAGAAGCAATCAGCCCCAGCATTTT	CASRRRSNQPQHF
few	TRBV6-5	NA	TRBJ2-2	TGTGCCAGCAGTTACGATAACACGAACACCGGGGAGCTGTTTTTT	CASSYDNTNTGELFF
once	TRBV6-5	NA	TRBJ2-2	TGTGCCAGCAGTTACCCCCGGGGGGGGGAGCTGTTTTTT	CASSYPRGGELFF
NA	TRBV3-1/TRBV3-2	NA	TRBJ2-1	TGTGCCAGCAGTAGACCAGGATCCTACAATGAGCAGTTCTTC	CASSRPGSYNEQFF
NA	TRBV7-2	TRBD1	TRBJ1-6	TGTGCCAGCAGACCGACAACCGGACAGGGAACAAACTATAATTCACCCCTCCACTTT	CASRPTTGQGTNYNSPLHF
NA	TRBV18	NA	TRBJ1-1	TGTGCCAGCTCACCAGGGGGAGGGACAAACACTGAAGCTTTCTTT	CASSPGGGTNTEAFF
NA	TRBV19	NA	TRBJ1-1	TGTGCCAGTATCTTGAACACTGAAGCTTTCTTT	CASILNTEAFF
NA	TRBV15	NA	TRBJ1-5	TGTGCCACCAGCAGAAATGAGGCCCCGGAGCATTTT	CATSRNEAPEHF
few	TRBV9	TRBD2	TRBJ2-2	TGTGCCAGCAGCCTCCGACTAGCGGGACCCGGGGAGCTGTTTTTT	CASSLRLAGPGELFF
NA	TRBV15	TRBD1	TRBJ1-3	TGTGCCACCAGCAGAGACCCCCCCTGGACAGGGCGGTCTGGAAACACCATATATTTT	CATSRDPPWTGRSGNTIYF
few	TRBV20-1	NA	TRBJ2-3	TGCAGTGCTAGTGCAGTCTCAGATACGCAGTATTTT	CSASAVSDTQYF
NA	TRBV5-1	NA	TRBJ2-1	TGCGCCAGCAGCTTGGGGTCTAGGTCCGGGGAGCAGTTCTTC	CASSLGSRSGEQFF
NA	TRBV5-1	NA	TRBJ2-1	TGCGCCAGCAGCTTGGAAGAGGCTAACGGATTCTACAATGAGCAGTTCTTC	CASSLEEANGFYNEQFF
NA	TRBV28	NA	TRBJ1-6	TGTGCCAGCAGTTTATCCGACGGGGGAAGCTCCTATAATTCACCCCTCCACTTT	CASSLSDGGSSYNSPLHF
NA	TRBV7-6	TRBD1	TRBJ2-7	TGTGCCAGCAGCTTAGCCCCGTGGGACAGGGATCGATCCTACGAGCAGTACTTC	CASSLAPWDRDRSYEQYF
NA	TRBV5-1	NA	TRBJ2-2	TGCGCCAGCAGCTTGGGCGGGGACACCGGGGAGCTGTTTTTT	CASSLGGDTGELFF
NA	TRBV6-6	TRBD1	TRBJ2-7	TGTGCCAGCAGTTACTCGACAGGGGCCTACGAGCAGTACTTC	CASSYSTGAYEQYF
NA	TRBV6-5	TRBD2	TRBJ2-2	TGTGCCAGCTGTACTAGCGGGAGGGCCCGGGAGCTGTTTTTT	CASCTSGRARELFF
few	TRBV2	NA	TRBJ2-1	TGTGCCAGCTGGGCAGGAACCTACAATGAGCAGTTCTTC	CASWAGTYNEQFF